The 12 T cell receptor beta chains listed next were all sequenced from one sample in a study of lymphopenia after photon versus proton radiotherapy (dated by TCRdb to about 2019). Library method: the immunoSEQ multiplex PCR assay. TCRdb carries this immuneACCESS record with in-frame sequences only. Its versions omit some clonotypes, under half of them owing to an unresolved V gene in the studies checked, with the rest unexplained. The sample yields some 14,000 clones; over 75% were counted once. The ten top clones hold roughly 28% of the sample. The sequencing used peripheral blood, collected from a patient treated with photon-based radiotherapy. The receptors come from a man aged 50 to 60 with gastric cancer.

The V and J genes are TRBV30 and TRBJ1-4, with D tentatively TRBD1 (5 bases). The CDR3 extends over 15 amino acids. The germline V gene encodes CDR1 GTSNPN and CDR2 SVGIG (reference sequence). V lost 3 bases and J lost 8, with 19 bases in between. The CDR3 bases are TGTGCCTGGAGCTCGGGACGGGGAGCGGGAGAAAAACTGTTTTTT. Its translation: CAWSSGRGAGEKLFF. Based on the CDR3 plus reference TRBV30 and TRBJ1-4, the full variable domain is SQTIHQWPATLVQPVGSPLSLECTVEGTSNPNLYWYRQAAGRGLQLLFYSVGIGQISSEVPQNLSASRPQDRQFILSSKKLLLSDSGFYLCAWSSGRGAGEKLFFGSGTQLSVL.

This rearrangement joins TRBV10-2 to TRBJ1-5; D remains ambiguous. The germline V gene encodes CDR1 WSHSY and CDR2 SAAADI. Trimming shortened V by 0 bases and J by 7 bases, and 7 bases separated the two germline ends. The CDR3 runs 13 residues. This chain's CDR3 is CASSESRWQPQHF. DNA for the CDR3: TGCGCCAGCAGTGAGTCACGTTGGCAGCCCCAGCATTTT.

The chain combines TRBV5-6 with TRBJ2-3; D gene ambiguous. The CDR3 runs to 13 residues. Germline loops: CDR1 SGHDT, CDR2 YYEEEE. The V end was cut by 0 bases, the J end by 3 bases, with 5 bases between. The CDR3 region is CASSLEGTDTQYF. The CDR3 DNA is TGTGCCAGCAGCTTGGAGGGAACAGATACGCAGTATTTT.

The rearrangement links TRBV2 to TRBJ2-1, with 8 bases fitting TRBD1. The germline CDR1 and CDR2 sequences are SNHLY and FYNNEI. V was clipped by 2 bases and J by 7 bases; unmatched bases: 7. CDR3 length equals 15 residues. CDR3: CASSEIGTGTNEQFF. CDR3 nucleotides: TGTGCCAGCAGTGAAATTGGGACAGGTACAAATGAGCAGTTCTTC.

This clone was observed a handful of times. The chain combines TRBV27 with TRBJ2-2; TRBD1 matches at 10 bases. The trim removed 5 bases at V and 7 bases at J, leaving 10 bases unmatched. From germline, CDR1 is MNHEY and CDR2 SMNVEV (reference sequence). The CDR3 is made up of 16 amino acids. The CDR3 nucleotides are TGTGCCAGCAGTCGCCCGACAGGGGGCGGTTTCGGGGAGCTGTTTTTT. Encoded protein: CASSRPTGGGFGELFF.

DNA of the CDR3: TGCGCCAGCAGCCAAGGAGTTAACTATGGCTACACCTTC. It translates to CASSQGVNYGYTF. The V gene is TRBV4-1, the J gene TRBJ1-2; D call uncertain. With 1 base removed from V and 1 base from J, the gap between germline ends came to 4 bases. Per germline, CDR1 MGHRA and CDR2 YSYEKL. This CDR3 contains 13 residues.

The count of this clone is one. The V call is TRBV7-9, the J call TRBJ1-1; D perhaps matches TRBD1 (6 bases). CDR3 size: 15 residues. V lost 5 bases and J 1 base, leaving 14 bases between the germline ends. From germline, CDR1 is SEHNR and CDR2 FQNEAQ (reference sequence). This CDR3 is CASSPRTVKNTEAFF. CDR3 in DNA: TGTGCCAGCAGCCCCCGGACAGTCAAGAACACTGAAGCTTTCTTT. Full variable domain (outside the CDR3, taken from reference TRBV7-9 and TRBJ1-1): DTGVSQNPRHKITKRGQNVTFRCDPISEHNRLYWYRQTLGQGPEFLTYFQNEAQLEKSRLLSDRFSAERPKGSFSTLEIQRTEQGDSAMYLCASSPRTVKNTEAFFGQGTRLTVV.

The chain joins TRBV11-3 to TRBJ2-1, with D possibly being TRBD1 (5 bases). V shed 5 bases and J shed 6 bases, with 11 bases lying between them. Germline V gene lookup returns CDR1 SGHNT and CDR2 YENEEA. The CDR3 is 13 residues long. The DNA for the CDR3 is TGTGCCAGCAGCAAAGGGGTCCGCAATGAGCAGTTCTTC. This codes for CASSKGVRNEQFF.

This clone was seen only a few times. The chain employs TRBV5-6 and TRBJ1-5; D is unclear. Germline lookup yields CDR1 SGHDT and CDR2 YYEEEE. This CDR3 contains 15 residues. Trimming shortened V by 1 base and J by 3 bases, and 11 bases separated the two germline ends. This chain's CDR3 is CASSLFSAPNQPQHF. CDR3 bases: TGTGCCAGCAGCTTGTTCTCAGCGCCCAATCAGCCCCAGCATTTT.

The rearrangement joins TRBV7-8 to TRBJ2-7; D may be TRBD2 (5 bases). The CDR3 length is 14 residues. Germline V gene lookup returns CDR1 SGHVS and CDR2 FQNEAQ. Trimming removed 3 bases from V and 3 bases from J, with 12 bases in between. The CDR3 DNA is TGTGCCAGCAGCTTGGGAACCCGGGGCTACGAGCAGTACTTC. Encoded protein: CASSLGTRGYEQYF.

For the CDR3, the DNA is TGTGCCAGCAGTGAGGCAGGGTTCTATGGCTACACCTTC. Its translation: CASSEAGFYGYTF. The chain recombines TRBV2 with TRBJ1-2, with a tentative D call TRBD1 (5 bases). CDR3 length: 13 residues. Looked up from germline, CDR1 is SNHLY and CDR2 is FYNNEI. The V end lost 3 bases, the J end lost 4 bases, and 9 bases lay between the germline ends. The whole variable domain, remainder taken from reference TRBV2 and TRBJ1-2, is EPEVTQTPSHQVTQMGQEVILRCVPISNHLYFYWYRQILGQKVEFLVSFYNNEISEKSEIFDDQFSVERPDGSNFTLKIRSTKLEDSAMYFCASSEAGFYGYTFGSGTRLTVV.

This rearrangement joins TRBV5-1 to TRBJ2-6; 11 positions match TRBD1. Germline CDR1 and CDR2: SGHRS and YFSETQ. The V gene end was trimmed by 3 bases and the J gene end by 3 bases; junction bases not matched to a gene: 5. This CDR3 has 17 residues. CDR3 nucleotide sequence: TGCGCCAGCAGCTCTGGACAGGGGGCTTATGGGGCCAACGTCCTGACTTTC. It encodes CASSSGQGAYGANVLTF.